This paragraph covers one T cell receptor beta chain sequence. What it binds is not known. The data stem from a study of cytomegalovirus exposure and HLA in healthy donors. The CDR3 runs 14 residues. Germline CDR1 and CDR2: SNHLY and FYNNEI. V lost 3 bases, J lost 7 bases, and 9 bases stayed unmatched. This PCR relied on a set of 60 Vbeta primers and 13 Jbeta primers. The protocol was immunoSEQ multiplex PCR, while the TCRdb copy is restricted to in-frame clones and leaves out a portion. Of tens of thousands of clones in the sample, around 73% were seen once. General study points: Investigators reported 150 to 200 TCR beta chains as tied to cytomegalovirus.

The chain recombines TRBV2 with TRBJ2-7; 7 positions agree with TRBD1. The receptor comes from a woman in her 40s in good health and CMV-seropositive. The sample comprised PBMCs. For the CDR3, the DNA is TGTGCCAGCAGTGAGGTCCGACAGGGAAGGGAGCAGTACTTC. Its translation: CASSEVRQGREQYF.